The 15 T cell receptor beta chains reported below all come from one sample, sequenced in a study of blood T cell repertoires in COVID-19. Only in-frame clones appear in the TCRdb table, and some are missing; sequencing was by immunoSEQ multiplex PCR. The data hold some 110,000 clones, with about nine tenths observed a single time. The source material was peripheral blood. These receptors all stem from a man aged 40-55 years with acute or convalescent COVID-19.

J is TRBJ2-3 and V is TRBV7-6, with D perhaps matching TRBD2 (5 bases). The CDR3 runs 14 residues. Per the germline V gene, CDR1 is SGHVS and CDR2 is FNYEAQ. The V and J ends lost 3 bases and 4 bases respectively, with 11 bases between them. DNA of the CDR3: TGTGCCAGCAGCTTTAGCGAAGTCCCAGATACGCAGTATTTT. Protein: CASSFSEVPDTQYF. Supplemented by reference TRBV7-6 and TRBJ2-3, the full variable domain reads GAGVSQSPRYKVTKRGQDVALRCDPISGHVSLYWYRQALGQGPEFLTYFNYEAQQDKSGLPNDRFSAERPEGSISTLTIQRTEQRDSAMYRCASSFSEVPDTQYFGPGTRLTVL.

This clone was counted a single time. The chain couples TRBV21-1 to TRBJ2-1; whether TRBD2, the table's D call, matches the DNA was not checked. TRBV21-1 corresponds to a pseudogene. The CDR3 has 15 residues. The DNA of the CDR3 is TGTGCTGCTAAGGTCTGGGAGCCGAGGAACAATGAGCAGTTCTTC. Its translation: CAAKVWEPRNNEQFF.

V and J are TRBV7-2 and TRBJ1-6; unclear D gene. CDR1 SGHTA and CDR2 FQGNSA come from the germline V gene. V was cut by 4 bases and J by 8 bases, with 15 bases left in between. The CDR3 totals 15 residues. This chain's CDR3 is CASSSRVGEDSPLHF. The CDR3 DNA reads TGTGCCAGCAGCTCAAGAGTCGGTGAAGATTCACCCCTCCACTTT.

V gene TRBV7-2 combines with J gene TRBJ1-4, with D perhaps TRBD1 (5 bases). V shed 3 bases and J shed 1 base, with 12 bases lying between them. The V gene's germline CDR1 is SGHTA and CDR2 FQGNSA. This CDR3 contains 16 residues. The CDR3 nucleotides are TGTGCCAGCAGCTTGAGACTGGGGCTAACTAATGAAAAACTGTTTTTT. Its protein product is CASSLRLGLTNEKLFF.

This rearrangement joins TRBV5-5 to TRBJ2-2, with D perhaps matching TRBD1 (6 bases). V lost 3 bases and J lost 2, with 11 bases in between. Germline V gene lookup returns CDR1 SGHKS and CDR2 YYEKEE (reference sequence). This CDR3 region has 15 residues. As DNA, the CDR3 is TGTGCCAGCAGCTGGGCACAGGGAAACACCGGGGAGCTGTTTTTT. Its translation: CASSWAQGNTGELFF.

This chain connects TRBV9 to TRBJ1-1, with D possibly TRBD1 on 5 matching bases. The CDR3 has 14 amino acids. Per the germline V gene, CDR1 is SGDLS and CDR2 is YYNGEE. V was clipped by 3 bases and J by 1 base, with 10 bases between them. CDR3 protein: CASSGGVSNTEAFF. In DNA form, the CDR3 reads TGTGCCAGCAGCGGGGGGGTCTCGAACACTGAAGCTTTCTTT.

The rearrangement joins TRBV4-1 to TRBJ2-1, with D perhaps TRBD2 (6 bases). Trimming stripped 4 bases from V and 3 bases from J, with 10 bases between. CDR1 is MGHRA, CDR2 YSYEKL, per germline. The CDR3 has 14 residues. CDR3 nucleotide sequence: TGCGCCAGCAGCCGGGACTTAAACTACAATGAGCAGTTCTTC. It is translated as CASSRDLNYNEQFF.

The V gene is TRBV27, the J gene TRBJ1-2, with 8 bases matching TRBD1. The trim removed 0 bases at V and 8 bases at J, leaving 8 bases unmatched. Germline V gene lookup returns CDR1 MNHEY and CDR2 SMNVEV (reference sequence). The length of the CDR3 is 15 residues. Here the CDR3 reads CASSLSRTGPSGYTF. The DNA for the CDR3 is TGTGCCAGCAGTTTATCGAGGACAGGGCCGTCCGGCTACACCTTC.

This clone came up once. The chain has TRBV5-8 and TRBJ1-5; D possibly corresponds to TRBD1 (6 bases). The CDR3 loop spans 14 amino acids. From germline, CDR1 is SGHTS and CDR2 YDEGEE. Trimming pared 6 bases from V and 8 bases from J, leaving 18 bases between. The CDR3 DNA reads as TGTGCCAGCACCCCGGAGGGGGGGGAAAAGCCCCAGCATTTT. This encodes CASTPEGGEKPQHF.

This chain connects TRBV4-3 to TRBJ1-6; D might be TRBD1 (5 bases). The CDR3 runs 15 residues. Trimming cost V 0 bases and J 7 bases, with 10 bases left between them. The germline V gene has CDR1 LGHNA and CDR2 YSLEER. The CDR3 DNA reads TGCGCCAGCAGCCAAGATGGGGGGTACAATTCACCCCTCCACTTT. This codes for CASSQDGGYNSPLHF.

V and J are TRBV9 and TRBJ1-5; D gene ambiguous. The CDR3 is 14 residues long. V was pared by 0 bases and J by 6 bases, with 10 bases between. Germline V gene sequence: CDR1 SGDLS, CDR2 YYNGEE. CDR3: CASSVDQVGQPQHF. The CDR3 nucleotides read TGTGCCAGCAGCGTAGATCAGGTGGGTCAGCCCCAGCATTTT.

The CDR3 loop reads CASSVTGHLSGDEQFF. CDR3 coding DNA: TGTGCCAGCAGCGTAACGGGACACCTGTCGGGCGATGAGCAGTTCTTC. The chain uses TRBV9 and TRBJ2-1; weak D call: TRBD1 (6 bases). This CDR3 has 16 amino acids. Germline assignment: CDR1 SGDLS and CDR2 YYNGEE. The ends were cut back, 1 base at V and 8 bases at J, with 19 bases in the middle.

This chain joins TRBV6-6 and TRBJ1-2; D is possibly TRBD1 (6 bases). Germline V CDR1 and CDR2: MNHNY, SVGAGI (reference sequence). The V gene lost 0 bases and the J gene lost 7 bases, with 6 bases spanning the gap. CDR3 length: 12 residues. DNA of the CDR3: TGTGCCAGCAGTTACTCAGGGGGTGGCTACACCTTC. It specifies CASSYSGGGYTF.

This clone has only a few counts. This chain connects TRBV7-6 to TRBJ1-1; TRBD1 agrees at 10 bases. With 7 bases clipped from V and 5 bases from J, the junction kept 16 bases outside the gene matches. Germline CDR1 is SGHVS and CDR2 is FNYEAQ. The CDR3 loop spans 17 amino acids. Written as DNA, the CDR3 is TGTGCCAGCACTAGTCCGGGACAGGGGATTGGTGCGACTGAAGCTTTCTTT. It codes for CASTSPGQGIGATEAFF. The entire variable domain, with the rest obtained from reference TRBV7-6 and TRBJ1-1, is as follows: GAGVSQSPRYKVTKRGQDVALRCDPISGHVSLYWYRQALGQGPEFLTYFNYEAQQDKSGLPNDRFSAERPEGSISTLTIQRTEQRDSAMYRCASTSPGQGIGATEAFFGQGTRLTVV.

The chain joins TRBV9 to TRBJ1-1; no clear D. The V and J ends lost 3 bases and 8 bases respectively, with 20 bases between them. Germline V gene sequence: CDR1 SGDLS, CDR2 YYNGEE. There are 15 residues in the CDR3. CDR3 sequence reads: CASSALPPRSFEAFF. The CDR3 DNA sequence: TGTGCCAGCAGCGCCCTCCCTCCGCGGTCTTTCGAAGCTTTCTTT.